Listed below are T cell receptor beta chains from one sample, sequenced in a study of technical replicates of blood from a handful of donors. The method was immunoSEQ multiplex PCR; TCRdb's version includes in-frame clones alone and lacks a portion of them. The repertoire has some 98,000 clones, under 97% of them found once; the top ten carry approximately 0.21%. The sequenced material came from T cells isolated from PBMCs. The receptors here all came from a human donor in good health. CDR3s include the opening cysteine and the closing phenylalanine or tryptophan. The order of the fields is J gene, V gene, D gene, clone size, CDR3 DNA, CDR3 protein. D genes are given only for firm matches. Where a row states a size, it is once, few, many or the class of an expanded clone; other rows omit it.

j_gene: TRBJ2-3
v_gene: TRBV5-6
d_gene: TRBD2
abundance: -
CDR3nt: TGTGCCAGCAGCCTTAGATGGGGGACTAGCGGGAGAGAGACGCAGTATTTT
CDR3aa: CASSLRWGTSGRETQYF

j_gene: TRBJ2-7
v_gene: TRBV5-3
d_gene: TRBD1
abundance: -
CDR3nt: TGTGCCAGAAGCTATCATTCCCACAGGGGGCCGGGCGAGCAGTACTTC
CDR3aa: CARSYHSHRGPGEQYF

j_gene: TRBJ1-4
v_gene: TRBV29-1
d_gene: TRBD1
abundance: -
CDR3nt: TGCAGCGTTGCGACAGGGGGGTCGGAAAAACTGTTTTTT
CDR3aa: CSVATGGSEKLFF

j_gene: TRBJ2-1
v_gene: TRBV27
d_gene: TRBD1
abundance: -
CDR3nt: TGTGCCAGCAGTTTATCCACAGTGTTTCTTAACAGGGGCCTACAGTTCTTC
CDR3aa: CASSLSTVFLNRGLQFF

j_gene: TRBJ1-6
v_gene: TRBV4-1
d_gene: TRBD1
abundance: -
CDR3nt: TGCGCCAGCAGCCAGCTAACAGGGGATCACAATTCACCCCTCCACTTT
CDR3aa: CASSQLTGDHNSPLHF

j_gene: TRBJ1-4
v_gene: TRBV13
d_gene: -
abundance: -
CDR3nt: TGTGCCAGCAGCGTAACAGGAGTGGGAAATGAAAAACTGTTTTTT
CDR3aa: CASSVTGVGNEKLFF

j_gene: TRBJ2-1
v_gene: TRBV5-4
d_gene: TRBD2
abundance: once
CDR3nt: TGTGCCAGCAGCTTACTAGCGGGAGAATCAGTTGAGCAGTTCTTC
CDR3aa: CASSLLAGESVEQFF

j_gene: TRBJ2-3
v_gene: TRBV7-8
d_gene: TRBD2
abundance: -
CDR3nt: TGTGCCAGCAGCCCCGCCCTAGCGGGAGCCGGAGATACGCAGTATTTT
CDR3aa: CASSPALAGAGDTQYF

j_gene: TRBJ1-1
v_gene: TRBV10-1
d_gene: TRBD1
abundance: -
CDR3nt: TGCGCCAGCAGCAAAGGCAGGGGGAGTGTGAACACTGAAGCTTTCTTT
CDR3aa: CASSKGRGSVNTEAFF

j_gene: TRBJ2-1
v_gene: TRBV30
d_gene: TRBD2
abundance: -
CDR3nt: TGTGCCTGGAGTGTACCCCTAGCGGGAGATGAGCAGTTCTTC
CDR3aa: CAWSVPLAGDEQFF

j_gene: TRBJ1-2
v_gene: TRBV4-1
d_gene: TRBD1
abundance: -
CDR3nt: TGCGCCAGCAGCCAAGTTGGGACAGGGGCCTATGGCTACACCTTC
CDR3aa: CASSQVGTGAYGYTF

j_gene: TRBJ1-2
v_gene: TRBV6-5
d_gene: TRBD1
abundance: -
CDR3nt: TGTGCCAGCAGTTACCGCCCGACAGGGCCTAACTATGGCTACACCTTC
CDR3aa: CASSYRPTGPNYGYTF

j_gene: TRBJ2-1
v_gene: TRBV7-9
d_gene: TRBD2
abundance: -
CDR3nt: TGTGCCAGCAGGCCGGGACTAGCGGGAGAGGGCTATGAGCAGTTCTTC
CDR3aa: CASRPGLAGEGYEQFF

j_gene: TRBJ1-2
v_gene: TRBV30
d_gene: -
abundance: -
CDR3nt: TGTGCCTGGAGTGTAGGAGGGGCCGGGGGCTACACCTTC
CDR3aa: CAWSVGGAGGYTF

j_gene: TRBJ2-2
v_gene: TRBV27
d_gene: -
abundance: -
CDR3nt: TGTGCCAGCAGTTTCTACCCACCTCCCCGATCGAACACCGGGGAGCTGTTTTTT
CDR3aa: CASSFYPPPRSNTGELFF

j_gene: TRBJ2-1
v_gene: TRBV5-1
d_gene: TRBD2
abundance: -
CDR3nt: TGCGCCAGCAGCTCCGGGGGGAGCTCCTACAATGAGCAGTTCTTC
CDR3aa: CASSSGGSSYNEQFF

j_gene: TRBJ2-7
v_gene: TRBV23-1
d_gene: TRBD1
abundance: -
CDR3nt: TGCGCCAGCAGCCGACAGGGCAGGGAGCAGTACTTC
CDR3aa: CASSRQGREQYF

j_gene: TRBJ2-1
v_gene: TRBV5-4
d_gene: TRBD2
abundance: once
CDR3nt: TGTGCCAGCAGCTTGGTTGCGGGAGCGGGTGAGCAGTTCTTC
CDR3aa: CASSLVAGAGEQFF

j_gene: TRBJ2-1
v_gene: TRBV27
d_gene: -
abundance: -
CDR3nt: TGTGCCAGCAGTTTAGGCAGAATCAATGAGCAGTTCTTC
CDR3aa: CASSLGRINEQFF

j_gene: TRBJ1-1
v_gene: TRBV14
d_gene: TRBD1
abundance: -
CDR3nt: TGTGCCAGCAGCCAACTCCAGGGGGCGACTGGAAACACTGAAGCTTTCTTT
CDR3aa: CASSQLQGATGNTEAFF

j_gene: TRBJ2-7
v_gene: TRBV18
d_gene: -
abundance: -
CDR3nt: TGTGCCAGCTCACCACCGTCCACCGAGAGGTACGAGCAGTACTTC
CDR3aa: CASSPPSTERYEQYF

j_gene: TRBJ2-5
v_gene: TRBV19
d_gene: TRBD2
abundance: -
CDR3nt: TGTGCCAGTAGTATAGGTTATGCGGGGGTGGAGACCCAGTACTTC
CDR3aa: CASSIGYAGVETQYF

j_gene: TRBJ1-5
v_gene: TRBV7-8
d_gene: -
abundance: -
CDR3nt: TGTGCCAGCAGCTCGTCCCATCCGGTCCTCGCGATCAATCAGCCCCAGCATTTT
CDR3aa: CASSSSHPVLAINQPQHF

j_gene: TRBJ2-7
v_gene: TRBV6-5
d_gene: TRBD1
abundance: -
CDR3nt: TGTGCCAGCAGTCCAGGGGGCAGCCCCTACGAGCAGTACTTC
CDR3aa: CASSPGGSPYEQYF

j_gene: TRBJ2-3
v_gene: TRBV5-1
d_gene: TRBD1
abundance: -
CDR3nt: TGCGCCAGCAGCTTGGACGGGACAGGCCTGGGGGGCACAGATACGCAGTATTTT
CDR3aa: CASSLDGTGLGGTDTQYF

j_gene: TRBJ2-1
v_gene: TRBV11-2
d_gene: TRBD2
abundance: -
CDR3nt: TGTGCCAGCAGCTTAGTTGTCACGGGACTAGAATTCGGGCAGTTCTTC
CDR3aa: CASSLVVTGLEFGQFF

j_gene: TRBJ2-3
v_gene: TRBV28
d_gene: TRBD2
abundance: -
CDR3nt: TGTGCCAGCAGTACTAGCGGGAGGGCCACAGATACGCAGTATTTT
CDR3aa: CASSTSGRATDTQYF

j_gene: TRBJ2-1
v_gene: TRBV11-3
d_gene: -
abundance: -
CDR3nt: TGTGCCAGCAGCTTAGGGGGGGGCAGACACAATGAGCAGTTCTTC
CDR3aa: CASSLGGGRHNEQFF

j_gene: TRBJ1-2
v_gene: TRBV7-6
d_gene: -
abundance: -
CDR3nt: TGTGCCAGCAGTTTCGGCGGCGTGGAGGGCTACACCTTC
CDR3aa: CASSFGGVEGYTF

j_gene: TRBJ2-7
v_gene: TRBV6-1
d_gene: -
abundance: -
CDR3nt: TGTGCCAGCTGCCCTGGACAGCTTTACGAGCAGTACTTC
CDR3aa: CASCPGQLYEQYF

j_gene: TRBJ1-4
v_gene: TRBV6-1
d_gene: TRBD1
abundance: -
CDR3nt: TGTGCCAGCAGTGGACAGGGGGGGAATGAAAAACTGTTTTTT
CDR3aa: CASSGQGGNEKLFF

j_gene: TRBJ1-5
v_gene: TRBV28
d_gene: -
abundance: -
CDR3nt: TGTGCCAGCAGTTTTAAAGCTAGCAATCAGCCCCAGCATTTT
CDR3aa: CASSFKASNQPQHF

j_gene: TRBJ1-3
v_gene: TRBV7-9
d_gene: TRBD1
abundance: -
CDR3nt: TGTGCCAGCAGCTTCCCGCGGGTTTCAGGGGGCGAAAACACCATATATTTT
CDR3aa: CASSFPRVSGGENTIYF

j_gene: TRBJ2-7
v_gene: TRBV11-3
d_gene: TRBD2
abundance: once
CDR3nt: TGTGCCAGCAGCTTAGTGGTGGGGGGGGGCTCCTACGAGCAGTACTTC
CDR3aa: CASSLVVGGGSYEQYF

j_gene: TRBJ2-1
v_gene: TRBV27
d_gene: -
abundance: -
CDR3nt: TGTGCCAGCAGTCGGGGAAGAATTGGACTGCTGGGGAATGAGCAGTTCTTC
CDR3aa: CASSRGRIGLLGNEQFF

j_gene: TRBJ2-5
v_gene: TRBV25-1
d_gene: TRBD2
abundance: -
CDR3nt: TGTGCCAGCAGTTCGGCTAGCGGGTCCAGGGGAGAGACCCAGTACTTC
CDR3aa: CASSSASGSRGETQYF

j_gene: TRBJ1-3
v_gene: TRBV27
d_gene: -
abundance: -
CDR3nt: TGTGCCAGCAGGGGGCGCGGAAACACCATATATTTT
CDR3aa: CASRGRGNTIYF

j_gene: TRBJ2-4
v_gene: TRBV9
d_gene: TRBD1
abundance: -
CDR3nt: TGTGCCAGCAGCTCCGGGACAGGGAAAAACATTCAGTACTTC
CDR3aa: CASSSGTGKNIQYF

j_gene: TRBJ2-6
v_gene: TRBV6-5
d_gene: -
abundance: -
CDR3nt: TGTGCCAGCAGGTCGTCCCCCTCTGGGGCCAACGTCCTGACTTTC
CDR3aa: CASRSSPSGANVLTF

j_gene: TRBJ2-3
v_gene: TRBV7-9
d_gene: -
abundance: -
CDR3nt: TGTGCCAGCAGCTTAGGTCGGTACACAGATACGCAGTATTTT
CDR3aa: CASSLGRYTDTQYF

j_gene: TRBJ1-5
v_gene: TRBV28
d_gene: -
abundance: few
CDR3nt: TGTGCCAGCACCGGTCCCAATCAGCCCCAGCATTTT
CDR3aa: CASTGPNQPQHF

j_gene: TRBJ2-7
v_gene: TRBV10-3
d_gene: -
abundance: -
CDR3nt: TGTGCCATCAGTGGCGTCATTGGGAGTTCCCACGAGCAGTACTTC
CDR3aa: CAISGVIGSSHEQYF

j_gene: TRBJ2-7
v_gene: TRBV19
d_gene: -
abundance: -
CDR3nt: TGTGCCAGTAGTATAGGGCTGACTTACGAGCAGTACTTC
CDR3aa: CASSIGLTYEQYF

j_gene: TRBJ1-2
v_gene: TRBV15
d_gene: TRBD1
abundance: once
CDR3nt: TGTGCCACCAGCAACCCAGGGACAGGCGACGTCCTGTATGGCTACACCTTC
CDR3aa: CATSNPGTGDVLYGYTF

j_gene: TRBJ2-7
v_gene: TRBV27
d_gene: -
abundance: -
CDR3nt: TGTGCCAGCAGTCCCGGGACTCTCCTCCAAAACAACTACGAGCAGTACTTC
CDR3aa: CASSPGTLLQNNYEQYF

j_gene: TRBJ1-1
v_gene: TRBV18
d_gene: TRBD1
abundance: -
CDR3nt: TGTGCCAGCTCACGGACAGGAGACACTGAAGCTTTCTTT
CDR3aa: CASSRTGDTEAFF

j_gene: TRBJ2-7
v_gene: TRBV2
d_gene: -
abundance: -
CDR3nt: TGTGCCATCGAAGCAGCTCCCACAGGGTACGAGCAGTACTTC
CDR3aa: CAIEAAPTGYEQYF

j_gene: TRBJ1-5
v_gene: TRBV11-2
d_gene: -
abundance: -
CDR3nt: TGTGCCAGCAGCTTAATAGGGGGACGGCAGCCCCAGCATTTT
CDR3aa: CASSLIGGRQPQHF

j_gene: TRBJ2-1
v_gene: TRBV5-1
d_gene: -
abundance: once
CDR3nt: TGCGCCAGCAGCTTGTCCCGGGGGGCGTATAATAATGAGCAGTTCTTC
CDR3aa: CASSLSRGAYNNEQFF

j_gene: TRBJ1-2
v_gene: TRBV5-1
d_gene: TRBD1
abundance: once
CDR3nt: TGCGCCAGCAGCCACGACAGGGGGGGCTATGGCTACACCTTC
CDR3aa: CASSHDRGGYGYTF

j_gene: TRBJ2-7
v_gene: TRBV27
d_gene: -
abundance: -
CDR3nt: TGTGCCAGCAGTTCCATCTACGAGCAGTACTTC
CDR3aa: CASSSIYEQYF

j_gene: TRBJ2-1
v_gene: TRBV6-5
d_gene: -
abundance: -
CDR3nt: TGTGCCAGCAGTTACTCGGACATCAGATCCTACAATGAGCAGTTCTTC
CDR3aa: CASSYSDIRSYNEQFF

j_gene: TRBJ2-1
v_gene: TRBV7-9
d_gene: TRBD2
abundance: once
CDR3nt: TGTGCCAGTCGGACTAGCGGGGGTACCAATGAGCAGTTCTTC
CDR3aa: CASRTSGGTNEQFF